This T cell receptor (beta chain) was recovered during a study of beta chain features in type 1 diabetes. All of the isolated RNA was reverse transcribed, so expressed TCRB transcripts were sequenced. Method: immunoSEQ multiplex PCR; TCRdb's copy keeps in-frame clones and lacks some. The data show roughly 500,000 clones, roughly 10% seen once. V was cut by 7 bases and J by 0 bases, with 13 bases left in between. The CDR3 has 15 amino acids. Germline V gene data show CDR1 as SNHLY and CDR2 as FYNNEI. The sequence was collected from a woman aged 18 to 35 in good health. Sequencing was performed on naive CD4+ T cells from blood. This chain links TRBV2 with TRBJ2-4; D tentatively fits TRBD1 or TRBD2 (5 bases each). CDR3 DNA sequence: TGTGCCAGCAACATCCCTGGGGGAGCCAAAAACATTCAGTACTTC. Translating gives CASNIPGGAKNIQYF.